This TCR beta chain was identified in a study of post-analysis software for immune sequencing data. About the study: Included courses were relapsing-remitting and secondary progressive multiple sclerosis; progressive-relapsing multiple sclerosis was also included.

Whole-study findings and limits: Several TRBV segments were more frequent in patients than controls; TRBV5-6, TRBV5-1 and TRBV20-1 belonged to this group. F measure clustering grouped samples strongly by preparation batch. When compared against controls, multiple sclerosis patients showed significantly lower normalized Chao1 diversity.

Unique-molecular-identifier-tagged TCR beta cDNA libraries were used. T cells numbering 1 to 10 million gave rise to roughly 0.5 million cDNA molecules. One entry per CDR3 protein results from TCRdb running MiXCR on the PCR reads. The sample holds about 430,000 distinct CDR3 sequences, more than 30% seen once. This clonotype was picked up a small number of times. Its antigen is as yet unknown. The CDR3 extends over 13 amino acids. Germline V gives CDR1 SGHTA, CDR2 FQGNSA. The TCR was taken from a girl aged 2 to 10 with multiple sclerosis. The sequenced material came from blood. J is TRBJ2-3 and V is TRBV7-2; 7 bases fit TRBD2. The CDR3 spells CAGVSGLLDTQYF. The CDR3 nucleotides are TGTGCTGGGGTTAGCGGGCTTTTAGATACGCAGTATTTT.